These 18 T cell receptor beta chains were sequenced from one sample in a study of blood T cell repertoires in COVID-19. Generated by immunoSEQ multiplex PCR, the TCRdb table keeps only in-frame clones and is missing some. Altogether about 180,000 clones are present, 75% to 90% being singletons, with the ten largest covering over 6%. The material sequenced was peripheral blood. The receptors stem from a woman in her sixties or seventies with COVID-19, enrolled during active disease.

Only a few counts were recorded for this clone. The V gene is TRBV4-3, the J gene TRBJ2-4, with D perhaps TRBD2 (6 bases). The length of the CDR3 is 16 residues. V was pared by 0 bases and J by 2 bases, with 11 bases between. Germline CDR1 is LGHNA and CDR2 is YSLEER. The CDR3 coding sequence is TGCGCCAGCAGCCAAGATATTGGGGGGACCAAAAACATTCAGTACTTC. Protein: CASSQDIGGTKNIQYF.

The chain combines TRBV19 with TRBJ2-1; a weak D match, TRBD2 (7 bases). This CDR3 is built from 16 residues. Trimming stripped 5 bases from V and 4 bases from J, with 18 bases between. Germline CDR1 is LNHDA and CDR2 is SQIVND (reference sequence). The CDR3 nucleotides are TGTGCCAGTAGTCCGAGGGAGGGGGGTGGTTACAATGAGCAGTTCTTC. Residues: CASSPREGGGYNEQFF.

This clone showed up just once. The CDR3 DNA follows: TGTGCCAGTAGTTTAACGCAGCGGGAGCCGCAAAATGAGCAGTTCTTC. This gives the protein CASSLTQREPQNEQFF. The J gene is TRBJ2-1, the V gene TRBV19; 8 positions match TRBD2. In germline, CDR1 is LNHDA, CDR2 SQIVND (reference sequence). With V trimmed by 5 bases and J by 7 bases, 13 bases remained unmatched. This CDR3 contains 16 residues. The full variable domain, with the rest looked up from reference TRBV19 and TRBJ2-1, is DGGITQSPKYLFRKEGQNVTLSCEQNLNHDAMYWYRQDPGQGLRLIYYSQIVNDFQKGDIAEGYSVSREKKESFPLTVTSAQKNPTAFYLCASSLTQREPQNEQFFGPGTRLTVL.

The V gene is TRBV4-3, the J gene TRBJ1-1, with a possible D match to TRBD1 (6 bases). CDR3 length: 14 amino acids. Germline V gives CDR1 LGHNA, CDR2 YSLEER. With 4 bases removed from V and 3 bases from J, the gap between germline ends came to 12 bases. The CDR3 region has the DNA TGCGCCAGCAGCCTTGGACAGACATACACTGAAGCTTTCTTT. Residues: CASSLGQTYTEAFF.

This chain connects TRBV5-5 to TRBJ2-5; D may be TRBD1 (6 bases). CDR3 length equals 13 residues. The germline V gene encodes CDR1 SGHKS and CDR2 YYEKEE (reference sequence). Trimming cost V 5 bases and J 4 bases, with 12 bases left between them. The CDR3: CASRTGMGETQYF. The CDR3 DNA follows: TGTGCCAGCAGAACAGGGATGGGAGAGACCCAGTACTTC.

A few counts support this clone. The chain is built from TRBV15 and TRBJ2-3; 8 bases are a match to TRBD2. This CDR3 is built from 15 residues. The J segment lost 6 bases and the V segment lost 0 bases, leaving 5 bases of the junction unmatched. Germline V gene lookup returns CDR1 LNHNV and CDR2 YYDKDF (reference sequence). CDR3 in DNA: TGTGCCACCAGCAGAGACGGGAGGGCCGAGGATACGCAGTATTTT. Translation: CATSRDGRAEDTQYF.

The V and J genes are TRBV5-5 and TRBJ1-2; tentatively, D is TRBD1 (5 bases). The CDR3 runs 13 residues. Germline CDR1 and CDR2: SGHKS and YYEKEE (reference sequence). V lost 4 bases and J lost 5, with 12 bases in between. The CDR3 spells CASSGNSGYGYTF. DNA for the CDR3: TGTGCCAGCAGCGGCAACTCAGGGTATGGCTACACCTTC.

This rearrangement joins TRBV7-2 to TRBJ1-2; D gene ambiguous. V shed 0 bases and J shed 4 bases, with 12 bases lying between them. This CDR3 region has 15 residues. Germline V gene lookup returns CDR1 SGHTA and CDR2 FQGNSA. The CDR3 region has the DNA TGTGCCAGCAGCTTAGCGCGGCAGCCTGTCTATGGCTACACCTTC. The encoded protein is CASSLARQPVYGYTF.

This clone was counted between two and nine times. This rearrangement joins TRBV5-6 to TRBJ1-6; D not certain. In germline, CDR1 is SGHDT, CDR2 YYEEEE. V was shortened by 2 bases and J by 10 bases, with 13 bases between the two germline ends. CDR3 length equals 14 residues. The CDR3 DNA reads TGTGCCAGCAGCTTTCTGAGGGTCCGCTCACCCCTCCACTTT. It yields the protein CASSFLRVRSPLHF.

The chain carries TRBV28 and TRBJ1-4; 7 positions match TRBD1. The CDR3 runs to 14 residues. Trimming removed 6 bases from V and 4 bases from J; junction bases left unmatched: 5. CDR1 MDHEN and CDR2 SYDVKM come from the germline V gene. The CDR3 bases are TGTGCCAGCAGGCCGACAGGGAATAATGAAAAACTGTTTTTT. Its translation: CASRPTGNNEKLFF.

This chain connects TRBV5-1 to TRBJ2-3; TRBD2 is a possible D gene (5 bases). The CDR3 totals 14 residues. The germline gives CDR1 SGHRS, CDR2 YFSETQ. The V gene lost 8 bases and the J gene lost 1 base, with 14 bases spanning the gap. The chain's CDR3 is CASRPRRGTDTQYF. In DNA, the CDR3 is TGCGCCAGTAGGCCCCGGCGGGGCACAGATACGCAGTATTTT. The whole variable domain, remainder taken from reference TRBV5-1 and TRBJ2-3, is KAGVTQTPRYLIKTRGQQVTLSCSPISGHRSVSWYQQTPGQGLQFLFEYFSETQRNKGNFPGRFSGRQFSNSRSEMNVSTLELGDSALYLCASRPRRGTDTQYFGPGTRLTVL.

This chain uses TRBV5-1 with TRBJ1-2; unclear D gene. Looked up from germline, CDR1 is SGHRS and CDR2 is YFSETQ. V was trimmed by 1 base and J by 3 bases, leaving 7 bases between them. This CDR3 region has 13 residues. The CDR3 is CASSLFQDYGYTF. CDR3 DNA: TGCGCCAGCAGCTTGTTCCAGGACTATGGCTACACCTTC.

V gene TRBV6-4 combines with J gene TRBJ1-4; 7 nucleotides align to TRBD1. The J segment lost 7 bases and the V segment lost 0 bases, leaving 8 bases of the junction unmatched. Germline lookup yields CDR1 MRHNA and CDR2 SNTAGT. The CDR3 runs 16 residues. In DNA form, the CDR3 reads TGTGCCAGCAGTGACTCCCCGGCAGGGGGTGGTGAAAAACTGTTTTTT. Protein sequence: CASSDSPAGGGEKLFF.

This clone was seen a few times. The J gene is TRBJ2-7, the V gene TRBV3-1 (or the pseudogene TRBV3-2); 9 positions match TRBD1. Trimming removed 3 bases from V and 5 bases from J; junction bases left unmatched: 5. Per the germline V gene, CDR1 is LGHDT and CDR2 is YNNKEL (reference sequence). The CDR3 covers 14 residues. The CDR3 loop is CASSHRDRAHEQYF. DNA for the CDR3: TGTGCCAGCAGCCACCGGGACAGGGCCCACGAGCAGTACTTC.

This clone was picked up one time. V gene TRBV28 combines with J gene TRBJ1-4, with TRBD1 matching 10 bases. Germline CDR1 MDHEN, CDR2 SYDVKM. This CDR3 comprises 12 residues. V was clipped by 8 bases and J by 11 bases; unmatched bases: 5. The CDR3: CASRTGGYKLFF. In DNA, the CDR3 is TGTGCCAGCCGGACAGGGGGATATAAACTGTTTTTT.

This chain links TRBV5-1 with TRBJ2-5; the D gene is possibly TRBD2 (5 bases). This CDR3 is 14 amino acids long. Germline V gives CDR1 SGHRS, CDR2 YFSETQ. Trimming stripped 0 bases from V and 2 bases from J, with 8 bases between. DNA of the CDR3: TGCGCCAGCAGCTTGGTAGCGTCACAAGAGACCCAGTACTTC. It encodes CASSLVASQETQYF. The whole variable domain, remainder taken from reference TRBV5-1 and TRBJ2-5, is KAGVTQTPRYLIKTRGQQVTLSCSPISGHRSVSWYQQTPGQGLQFLFEYFSETQRNKGNFPGRFSGRQFSNSRSEMNVSTLELGDSALYLCASSLVASQETQYFGPGTRLLVL.

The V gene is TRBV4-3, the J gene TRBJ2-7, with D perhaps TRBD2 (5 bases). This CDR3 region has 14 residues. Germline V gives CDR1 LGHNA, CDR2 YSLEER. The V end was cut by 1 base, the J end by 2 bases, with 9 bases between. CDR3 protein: CASSQVAGTYEQYF. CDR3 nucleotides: TGCGCCAGCAGCCAAGTGGCGGGCACCTACGAGCAGTACTTC.

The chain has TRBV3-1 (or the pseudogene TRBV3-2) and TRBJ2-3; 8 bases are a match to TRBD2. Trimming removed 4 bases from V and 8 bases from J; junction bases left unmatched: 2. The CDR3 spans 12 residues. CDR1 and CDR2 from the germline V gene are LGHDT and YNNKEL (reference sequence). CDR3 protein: CASSLTSGTQYF. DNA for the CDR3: TGTGCCAGCAGCCTAACTAGCGGTACGCAGTATTTT.